This T cell receptor (beta chain) comes out of a study of cytomegalovirus exposure and HLA in healthy donors. At the level of the study: Earlier sequencing of about 179 million T cells yielded 100 million to 120 million unique TCR beta sequences.

Healthy bone marrow donors supplied every sample. Despite likely unrecorded immune exposures, the donors were nominally healthy at the time of sampling. In regard to this clone: Its antigen is unidentified.

PCR amplification relied on 60 Vbeta primers (plus 13 Jbeta primers). The table came from immunoSEQ multiplex PCR; TCRdb's copy has only in-frame clones and leaves some out. The table shows 150,000 to 200,000 clones, with just under 80% occurring only once. Findings and caveats of the study: Some V segments (TRBV6-2 and TRBV6-3 among them) were excluded as indistinguishable.

Trimming took off 0 bases at V and 0 bases at J, with 9 bases between the two ends. Germline CDR1 and CDR2: LGHNA and YNFKEQ. The CDR3 covers 16 residues. The rearrangement links TRBV4-2 to TRBJ1-5; no definite D call. Sequenced input: PBMCs. The TCR was taken from a woman in her forties or fifties in good health and CMV-seropositive. This chain's CDR3 is CASSQEVGNSNQPQHF. DNA of the CDR3: TGTGCCAGCAGCCAAGAGGTCGGGAATAGCAATCAGCCCCAGCATTTT.